This entry is about one T cell receptor beta chain. This table comes from immunoSEQ multiplex PCR, and its TCRdb copy is limited to in-frame clones, with some not included. This sample carries approximately 330,000 clones, roughly nine tenths of them seen once, and the ten largest clones take roughly a tenth. Donors were grouped by their self-reported clinical history. Two negative PCRs, clearance, or symptom resolution characterized the recovered Cohort 3 donors. This entry is derived from a study of blood T cell repertoires in COVID-19. Study-level background: COVID-19 samples from acute and convalescent phases originated in the United States, Italy and Spain. Sources were T cells, B-cell-depleted T cells, or PBMCs; the material itself was cDNA or gDNA.

Germline lookup yields CDR1 SGDLS and CDR2 YYNGEE. Trimming cost V 1 base and J 2 bases, with 13 bases left between them. This CDR3 region has 15 residues. The source of this sequence is a woman aged 25 to 39 who had recovered from COVID-19. The sequenced material came from PBMCs or T cells enriched from blood (not recorded which). V gene TRBV9 combines with J gene TRBJ2-7; tentative D call: TRBD1 (6 bases). CDR3 bases: TGTGCCAGCAGCGTAAATCCCCAGGGGACCTACGAGCAGTACTTC. This encodes CASSVNPQGTYEQYF.